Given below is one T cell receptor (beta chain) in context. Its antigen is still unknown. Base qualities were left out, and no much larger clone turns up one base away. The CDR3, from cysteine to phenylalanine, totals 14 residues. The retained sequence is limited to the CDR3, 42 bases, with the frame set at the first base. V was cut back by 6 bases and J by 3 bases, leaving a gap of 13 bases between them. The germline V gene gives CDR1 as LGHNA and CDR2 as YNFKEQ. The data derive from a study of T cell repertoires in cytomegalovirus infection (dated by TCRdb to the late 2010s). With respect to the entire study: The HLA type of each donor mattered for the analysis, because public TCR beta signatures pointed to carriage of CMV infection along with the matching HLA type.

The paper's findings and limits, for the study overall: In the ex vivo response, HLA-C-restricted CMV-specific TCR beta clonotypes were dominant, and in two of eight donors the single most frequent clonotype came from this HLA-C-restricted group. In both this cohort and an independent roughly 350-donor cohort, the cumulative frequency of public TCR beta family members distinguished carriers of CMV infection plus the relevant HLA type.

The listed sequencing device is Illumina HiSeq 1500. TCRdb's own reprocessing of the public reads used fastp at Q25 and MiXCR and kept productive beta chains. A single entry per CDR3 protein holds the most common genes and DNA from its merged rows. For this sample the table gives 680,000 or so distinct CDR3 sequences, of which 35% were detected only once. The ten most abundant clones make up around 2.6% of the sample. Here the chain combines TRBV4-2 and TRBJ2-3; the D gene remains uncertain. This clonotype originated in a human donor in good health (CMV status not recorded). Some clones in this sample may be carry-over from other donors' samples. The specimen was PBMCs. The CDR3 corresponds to CASSSGTQTDTQYF. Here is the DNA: TGTGCCAGCAGTTCTGGAACGCAAACAGATACGCAGTATTTT.